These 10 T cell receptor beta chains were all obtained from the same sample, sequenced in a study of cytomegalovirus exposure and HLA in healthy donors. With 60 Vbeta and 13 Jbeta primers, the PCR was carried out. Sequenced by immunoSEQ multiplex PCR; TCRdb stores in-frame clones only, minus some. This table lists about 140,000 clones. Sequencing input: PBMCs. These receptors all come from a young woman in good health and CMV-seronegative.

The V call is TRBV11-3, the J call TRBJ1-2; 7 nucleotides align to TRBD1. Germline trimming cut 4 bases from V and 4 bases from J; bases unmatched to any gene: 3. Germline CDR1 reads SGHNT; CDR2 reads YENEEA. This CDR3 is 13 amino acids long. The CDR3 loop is CASSSTGFYGYTF. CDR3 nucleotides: TGTGCCAGCAGCTCGACAGGGTTCTATGGCTACACCTTC.

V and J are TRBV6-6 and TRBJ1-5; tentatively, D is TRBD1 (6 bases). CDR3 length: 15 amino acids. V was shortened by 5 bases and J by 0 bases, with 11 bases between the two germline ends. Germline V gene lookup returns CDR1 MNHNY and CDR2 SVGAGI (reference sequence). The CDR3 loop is CASSTGTPSNQPQHF. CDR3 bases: TGTGCCAGCAGTACAGGGACACCTAGCAATCAGCCCCAGCATTTT.

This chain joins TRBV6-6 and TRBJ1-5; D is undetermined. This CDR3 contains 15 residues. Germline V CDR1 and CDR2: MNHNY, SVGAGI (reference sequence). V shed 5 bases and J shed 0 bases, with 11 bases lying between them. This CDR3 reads CASSASGISNQPQHF. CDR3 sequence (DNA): TGTGCCAGCAGTGCCTCCGGGATTAGCAATCAGCCCCAGCATTTT.

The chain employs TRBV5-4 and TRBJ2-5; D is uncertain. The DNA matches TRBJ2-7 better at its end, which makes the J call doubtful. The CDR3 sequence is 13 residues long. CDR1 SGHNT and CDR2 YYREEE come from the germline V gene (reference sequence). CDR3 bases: TGTGCCAGCAGCCAACCGACTGGCTACGAGCAGTACTTC. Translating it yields CASSQPTGYEQYF.

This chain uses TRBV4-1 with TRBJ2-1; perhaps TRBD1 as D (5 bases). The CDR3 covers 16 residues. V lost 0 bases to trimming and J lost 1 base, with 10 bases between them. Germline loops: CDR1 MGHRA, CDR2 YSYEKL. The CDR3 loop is CASSQDGAESYNEQFF. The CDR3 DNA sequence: TGCGCCAGCAGCCAAGATGGGGCGGAATCCTACAATGAGCAGTTCTTC.

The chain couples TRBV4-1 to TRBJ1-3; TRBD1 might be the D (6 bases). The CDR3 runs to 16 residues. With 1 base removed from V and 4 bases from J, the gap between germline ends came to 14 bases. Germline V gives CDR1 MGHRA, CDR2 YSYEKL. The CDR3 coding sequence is TGCGCCAGCAGCCAAGGGGCAGGGGAGGGAGGAAACACCATATATTTT. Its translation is CASSQGAGEGGNTIYF.

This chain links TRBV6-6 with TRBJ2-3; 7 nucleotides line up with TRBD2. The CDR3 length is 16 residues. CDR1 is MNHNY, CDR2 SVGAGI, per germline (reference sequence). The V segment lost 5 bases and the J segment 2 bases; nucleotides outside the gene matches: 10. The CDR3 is CASSKNSGQITDTQYF. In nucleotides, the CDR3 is TGTGCCAGCAGTAAGAATAGCGGGCAGATCACAGATACGCAGTATTTT.

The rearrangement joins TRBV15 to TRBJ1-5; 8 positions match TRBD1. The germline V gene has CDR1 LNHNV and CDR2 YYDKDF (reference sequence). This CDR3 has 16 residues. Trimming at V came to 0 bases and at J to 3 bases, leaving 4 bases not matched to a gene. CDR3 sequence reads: CATSRERTGYNQPQHF. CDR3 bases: TGTGCCACCAGCAGAGAGAGGACAGGGTACAATCAGCCCCAGCATTTT.

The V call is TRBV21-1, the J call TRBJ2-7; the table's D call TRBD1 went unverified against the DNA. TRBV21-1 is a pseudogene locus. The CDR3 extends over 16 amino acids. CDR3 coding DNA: TGTGCCAGCAGCACGACCCGGGACAGGGCAGACTACGAGCAGTACGTC. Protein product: CASSTTRDRADYEQYV.

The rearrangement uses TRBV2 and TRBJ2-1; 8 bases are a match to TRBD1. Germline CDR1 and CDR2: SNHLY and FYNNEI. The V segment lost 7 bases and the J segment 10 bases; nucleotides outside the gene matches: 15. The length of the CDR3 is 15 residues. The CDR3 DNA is TGTGCCAGCACAGAAGACAGGGGCCCCCTGAGGGAGCAGTTCTTC. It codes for CASTEDRGPLREQFF.